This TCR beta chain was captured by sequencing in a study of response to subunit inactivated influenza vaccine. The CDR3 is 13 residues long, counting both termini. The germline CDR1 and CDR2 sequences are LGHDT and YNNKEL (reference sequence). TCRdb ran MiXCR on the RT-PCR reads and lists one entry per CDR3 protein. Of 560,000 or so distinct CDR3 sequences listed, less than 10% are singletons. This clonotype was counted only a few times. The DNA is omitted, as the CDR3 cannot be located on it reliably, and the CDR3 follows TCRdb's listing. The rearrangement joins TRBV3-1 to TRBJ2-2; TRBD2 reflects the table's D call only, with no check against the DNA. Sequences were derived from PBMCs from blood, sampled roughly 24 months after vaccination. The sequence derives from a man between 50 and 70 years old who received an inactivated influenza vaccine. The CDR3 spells CASSPSLDGSCFF.